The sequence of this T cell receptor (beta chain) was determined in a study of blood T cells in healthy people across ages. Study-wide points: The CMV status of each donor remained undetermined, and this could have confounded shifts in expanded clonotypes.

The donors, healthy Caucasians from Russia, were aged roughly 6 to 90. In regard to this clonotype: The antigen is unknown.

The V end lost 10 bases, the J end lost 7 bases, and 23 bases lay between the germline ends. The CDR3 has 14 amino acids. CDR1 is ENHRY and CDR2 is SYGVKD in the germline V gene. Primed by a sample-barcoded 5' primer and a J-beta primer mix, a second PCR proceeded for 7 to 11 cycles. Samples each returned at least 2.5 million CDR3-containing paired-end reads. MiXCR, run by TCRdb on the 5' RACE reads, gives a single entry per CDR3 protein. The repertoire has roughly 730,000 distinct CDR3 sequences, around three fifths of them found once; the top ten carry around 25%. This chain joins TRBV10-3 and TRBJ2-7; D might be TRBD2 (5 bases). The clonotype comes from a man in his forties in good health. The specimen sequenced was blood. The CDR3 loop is CATGGLSSYNEQYF. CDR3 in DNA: TGTGCCACCGGAGGACTGAGCTCCTACAATGAGCAGTACTTC.